The clone carrying this T cell receptor (beta chain) was seen only a few times. Clones were sequenced by immunoSEQ multiplex PCR, and TCRdb holds only the in-frame ones, with some missing. This table has 45,000 or so clones, around 83% appearing once. This sample was included in a study of OX40 agonist ivuxolimab in advanced cancers. About the study: Six ivuxolimab dose levels, 0.01 to 10 mg/kg, were given intravenously every 2 weeks.

The sequences come from CD4+ or CD8+ T cells sorted from blood, collected in a trial of the OX40 agonist ivuxolimab. The clonotype comes from an adult with an advanced solid tumor such as melanoma, head and neck, liver or kidney cancer.

Written as DNA, the CDR3 is TGTGCCAGCAGCCCCCCCCAGTACACTGAAGCTTTCTTT. This codes for CASSPPQYTEAFF. V is TRBV9 and J is TRBJ1-1; D ambiguous. This CDR3 is 13 amino acids long. Germline V gene lookup returns CDR1 SGDLS and CDR2 YYNGEE. Between the trimmed V and J ends, which lost 4 bases and 3 bases, there was a span of 10 bases.